This entry describes one T cell receptor beta chain. What it binds is not known. V lost 3 bases and J lost 2, with 9 bases in between. Germline CDR1 is SGHKS and CDR2 is YYEKEE (reference sequence). This CDR3 contains 13 residues. The study ran its PCR with 60 Vbeta and 13 Jbeta primers. Libraries were prepared by immunoSEQ multiplex PCR; TCRdb keeps only in-frame clonotypes and omits some of them. Of about 130,000 clones listed, just under 80% are singletons. The source of the sample is a study of cytomegalovirus exposure and HLA in healthy donors. Overall study: Caucasian-associated ancestry cluster membership applied to approximately 84% of approximately 400 genotyped donors. Study-wide results and caveats: One later analysis reportedly identified an Asian-associated ancestry cluster that showed fewer N-insertions than the approximately 710-donor mean. TCR beta chain V- and J-gene trimming was linked, in a later analysis, to a missense variant in DCLRE1C. Highest at DRB1 and lowest at HLA-C, TCR association rates differed among HLA loci in a later analysis.

The TCR comes from a man aged 25-40 years in good health. Sequencing was carried out using PBMCs. V usage is TRBV5-5 and J usage is TRBJ2-7, with D hard to call. CDR3 in DNA: TGTGCCAGCAGCTCCGGCGGTACCTACGAGCAGTACTTC. Amino acids: CASSSGGTYEQYF.